This T cell receptor (beta chain) is drawn from a study of human T cells and chemical hapten exposure. TCRdb passed the RACE reads through MiXCR, listing each CDR3 protein once. The data show roughly 80,000 distinct CDR3 sequences, about 8.6% seen once. This clonotype was counted at least ten times. Germline-derived CDR1 and CDR2 are SQVTM and ANQGSEA. Trimming stripped 0 bases from V and 8 bases from J, with 4 bases between. This CDR3 has 10 residues. Sample time point: healthy volunteer bleed at 6 weeks. The study extracted total RNA from unfractionated whole blood. The source material was whole blood. This sequence was found in a female donor in good health. Some clones in this sample may be carry-over from other donors' samples. The chain couples TRBV29-1 to TRBJ1-2; D ambiguous. The CDR3 region has the DNA TGCAGCGTTGAAGACGGAGGCTACACCTTC. Protein product: CSVEDGGYTF.